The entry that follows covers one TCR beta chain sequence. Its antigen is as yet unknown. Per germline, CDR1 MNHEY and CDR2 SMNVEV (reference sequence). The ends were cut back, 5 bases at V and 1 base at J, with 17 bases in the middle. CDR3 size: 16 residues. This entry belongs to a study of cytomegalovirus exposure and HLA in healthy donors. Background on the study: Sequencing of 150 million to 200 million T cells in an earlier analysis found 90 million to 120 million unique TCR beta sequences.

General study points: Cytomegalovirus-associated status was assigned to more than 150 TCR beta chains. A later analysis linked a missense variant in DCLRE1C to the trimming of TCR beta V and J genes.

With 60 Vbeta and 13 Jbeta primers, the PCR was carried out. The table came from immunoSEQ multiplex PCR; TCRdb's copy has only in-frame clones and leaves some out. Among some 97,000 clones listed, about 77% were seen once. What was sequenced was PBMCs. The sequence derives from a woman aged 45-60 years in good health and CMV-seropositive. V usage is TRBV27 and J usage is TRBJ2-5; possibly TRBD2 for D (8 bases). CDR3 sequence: CASSTGGDSVQETQYF. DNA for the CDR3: TGTGCCAGCAGTACGGGAGGGGACAGTGTCCAAGAGACCCAGTACTTC.